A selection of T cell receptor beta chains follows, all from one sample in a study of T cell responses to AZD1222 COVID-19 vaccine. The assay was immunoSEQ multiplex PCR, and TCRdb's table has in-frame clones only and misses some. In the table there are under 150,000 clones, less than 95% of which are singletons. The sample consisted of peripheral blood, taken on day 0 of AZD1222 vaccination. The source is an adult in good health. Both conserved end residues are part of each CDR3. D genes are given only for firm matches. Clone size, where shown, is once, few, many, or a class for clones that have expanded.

cdr3_nt: TGTGCCAGTAGTAGGGAGACAGCCGCCACCGATCAGCCCCAGCATTTT; cdr3_aa: CASSRETAATDQPQHF; clone_size: once; j_call: TRBJ1-5; d_call: -; v_call: TRBV19
cdr3_nt: TGTGCCAGCGGGTACGAGCAGTACTTC; cdr3_aa: CASGYEQYF; clone_size: -; j_call: TRBJ2-7; d_call: -; v_call: TRBV2
cdr3_nt: TGTGCCAGCAGCTTAAGGGGGAGGGCGTCCGGGGAGCTGTTTTTT; cdr3_aa: CASSLRGRASGELFF; clone_size: -; j_call: TRBJ2-2; d_call: TRBD2; v_call: TRBV7-3
cdr3_nt: TGTGCCAGCTCGCAACCACAGGGGGCCTACTACGAGCAGTACTTC; cdr3_aa: CASSQPQGAYYEQYF; clone_size: -; j_call: TRBJ2-7; d_call: TRBD1; v_call: TRBV18
cdr3_nt: TGTGCCAGCAGCTTAGCGGTGGAGGGAGGTGGCTACACCTTC; cdr3_aa: CASSLAVEGGGYTF; clone_size: -; j_call: TRBJ1-2; d_call: -; v_call: TRBV7-9
cdr3_nt: TGTGCCAGTACTGGCGGGGGTTACAATGAGCAGTTCTTC; cdr3_aa: CASTGGGYNEQFF; clone_size: once; j_call: TRBJ2-1; d_call: TRBD2; v_call: TRBV19
cdr3_nt: TGTGCCAGCAGTTTATCAAGCAGTGGTCAGCCCCAGCATTTT; cdr3_aa: CASSLSSSGQPQHF; clone_size: -; j_call: TRBJ1-5; d_call: -; v_call: TRBV27
cdr3_nt: TGTGCCAGCAGCCAAGTGGCCCAGGGGATGGAGCAGTTCTTC; cdr3_aa: CASSQVAQGMEQFF; clone_size: -; j_call: TRBJ2-1; d_call: -; v_call: TRBV14
cdr3_nt: TGCGCCAGCAGCTTGGATATAGCGGCCTCCCAAGAGACCCAGTACTTC; cdr3_aa: CASSLDIAASQETQYF; clone_size: once; j_call: TRBJ2-5; d_call: -; v_call: TRBV5-1
cdr3_nt: TGTGCCAGCAGTCGGGACCTGAACACTGAAGCTTTCTTT; cdr3_aa: CASSRDLNTEAFF; clone_size: -; j_call: TRBJ1-1; d_call: -; v_call: TRBV2
cdr3_nt: TGTGCCTGGAAAGGCCCGAGCAATCAGCCCCAGCATTTT; cdr3_aa: CAWKGPSNQPQHF; clone_size: -; j_call: TRBJ1-5; d_call: -; v_call: TRBV30
cdr3_nt: TGTGCCAGCAGCTTAGACGCAGGGGTTGGTGCCGAGCAGTACTTC; cdr3_aa: CASSLDAGVGAEQYF; clone_size: -; j_call: TRBJ2-7; d_call: -; v_call: TRBV11-2
cdr3_nt: TGCGCCAGCAGCTTGATCGGGGGGAGCACTGAAGCTTTCTTT; cdr3_aa: CASSLIGGSTEAFF; clone_size: -; j_call: TRBJ1-1; d_call: -; v_call: TRBV5-1
cdr3_nt: TGTGCCGCCCGGGGAATGTCGGCTGGTGGCTACACCTTC; cdr3_aa: CAARGMSAGGYTF; clone_size: -; j_call: TRBJ1-2; d_call: -; v_call: TRBV3-1/TRBV3-2
cdr3_nt: TGTGCCAGCAGCGTAGATAGCGACAATGAGCAGTTCTTC; cdr3_aa: CASSVDSDNEQFF; clone_size: -; j_call: TRBJ2-1; d_call: -; v_call: TRBV9
cdr3_nt: TGTGCCAGCAATGTTGGGACAGTTCAAGAGACCCAGTACTTC; cdr3_aa: CASNVGTVQETQYF; clone_size: -; j_call: TRBJ2-5; d_call: TRBD1; v_call: TRBV9
cdr3_nt: TGTGCCAGCAGTGCCCGCGGGCACGAGCAGTACTTC; cdr3_aa: CASSARGHEQYF; clone_size: -; j_call: TRBJ2-7; d_call: -; v_call: TRBV6-6
cdr3_nt: TGTGCCAGTAGTATAGTGGGAGTTCTTAGCAATCAGCCCCAGCATTTT; cdr3_aa: CASSIVGVLSNQPQHF; clone_size: -; j_call: TRBJ1-5; d_call: -; v_call: TRBV19
cdr3_nt: TGCGCCAGCAGCCAAGATCATGCGGGGGGGCGGGCAGATACGCAGTATTTT; cdr3_aa: CASSQDHAGGRADTQYF; clone_size: once; j_call: TRBJ2-3; d_call: TRBD2; v_call: TRBV4-1
cdr3_nt: TGTGCCAGCAGCTTAGGACAACCCTACGAGCAGTACTTC; cdr3_aa: CASSLGQPYEQYF; clone_size: -; j_call: TRBJ2-7; d_call: -; v_call: TRBV7-6
cdr3_nt: TGTGCCAGCAGACCGAGCGGGAGCCCTTCATATGAGCAGTTCTTC; cdr3_aa: CASRPSGSPSYEQFF; clone_size: -; j_call: TRBJ2-1; d_call: TRBD2; v_call: TRBV7-6
cdr3_nt: TGTGCCAGCAGCGAAAATAACAGGGGTTACGAGCAGTACTTC; cdr3_aa: CASSENNRGYEQYF; clone_size: medium-sized; j_call: TRBJ2-7; d_call: TRBD1; v_call: TRBV2
cdr3_nt: TGCGCCAGCAGCTCCAATACGGGCTCTGGAAACACCATATATTTT; cdr3_aa: CASSSNTGSGNTIYF; clone_size: -; j_call: TRBJ1-3; d_call: -; v_call: TRBV5-1
cdr3_nt: TGTGCCACCAGCAGAGATGCAGGGGGATATGGCTACACCTTC; cdr3_aa: CATSRDAGGYGYTF; clone_size: once; j_call: TRBJ1-2; d_call: TRBD1; v_call: TRBV15